This TCR beta chain was recorded in a study of blood T cell repertoires in COVID-19. Study-wide context: T cells, B-cell-depleted T cells, or PBMCs provided the cDNA or gDNA that served as material.

TCRdb keeps only in-frame clones here, not all; method: immunoSEQ multiplex PCR. The repertoire holds around 79,000 clones, about 89% seen once, with approximately 14% in the top ten. J was trimmed by 2 bases and V by 1 base; bases with no gene match: 7. The CDR3 is made up of 16 amino acids. From germline, CDR1 is SGDLS and CDR2 YYNGEE. This receptor was obtained from a man aged 65 to 85 with active or convalescent COVID-19. V gene TRBV9 combines with J gene TRBJ2-5, with 8 bases fitting TRBD2. The sequencing input was peripheral blood. The CDR3 sequence is CASSVSASGQQETQYF. In DNA, the CDR3 is TGTGCCAGCAGCGTATCGGCTAGCGGGCAACAAGAGACCCAGTACTTC.